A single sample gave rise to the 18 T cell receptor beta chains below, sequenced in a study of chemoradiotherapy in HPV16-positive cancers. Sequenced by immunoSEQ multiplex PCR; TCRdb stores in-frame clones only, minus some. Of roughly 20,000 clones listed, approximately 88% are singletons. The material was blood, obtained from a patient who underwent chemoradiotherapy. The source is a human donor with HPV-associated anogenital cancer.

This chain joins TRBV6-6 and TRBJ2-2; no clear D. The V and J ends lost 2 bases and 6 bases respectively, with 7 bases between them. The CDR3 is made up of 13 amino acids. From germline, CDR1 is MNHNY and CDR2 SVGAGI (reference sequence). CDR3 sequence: CASSYAYPGELFF. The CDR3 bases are TGTGCCAGCAGTTACGCATATCCCGGGGAGCTGTTTTTT.

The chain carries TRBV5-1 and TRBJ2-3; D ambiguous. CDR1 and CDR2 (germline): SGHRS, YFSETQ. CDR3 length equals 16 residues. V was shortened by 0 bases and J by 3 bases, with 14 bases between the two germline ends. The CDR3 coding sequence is TGCGCCAGCAGCTTGGTAGCCTACCCGAAGACAGATACGCAGTATTTT. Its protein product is CASSLVAYPKTDTQYF.

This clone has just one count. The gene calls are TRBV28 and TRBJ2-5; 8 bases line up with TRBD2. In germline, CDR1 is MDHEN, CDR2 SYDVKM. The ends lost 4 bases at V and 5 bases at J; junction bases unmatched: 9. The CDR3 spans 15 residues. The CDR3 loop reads CASSSGGGGRETQYF. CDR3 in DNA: TGTGCCAGCAGTTCAGGAGGCGGGGGGAGGGAGACCCAGTACTTC.

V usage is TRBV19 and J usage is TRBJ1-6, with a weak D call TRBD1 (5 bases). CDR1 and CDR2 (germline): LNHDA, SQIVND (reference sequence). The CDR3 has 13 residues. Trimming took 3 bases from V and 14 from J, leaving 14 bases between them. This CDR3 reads CASSMVDTITLHF. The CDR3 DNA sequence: TGTGCCAGTAGTATGGTGGACACCATTACCCTCCACTTT.

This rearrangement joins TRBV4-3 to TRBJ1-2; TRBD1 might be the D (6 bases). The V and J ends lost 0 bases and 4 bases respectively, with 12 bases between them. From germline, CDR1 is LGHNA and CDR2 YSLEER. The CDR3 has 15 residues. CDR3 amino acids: CASSQDPGEAYGYTF. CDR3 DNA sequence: TGCGCCAGCAGCCAAGATCCAGGGGAAGCCTATGGCTACACCTTC.

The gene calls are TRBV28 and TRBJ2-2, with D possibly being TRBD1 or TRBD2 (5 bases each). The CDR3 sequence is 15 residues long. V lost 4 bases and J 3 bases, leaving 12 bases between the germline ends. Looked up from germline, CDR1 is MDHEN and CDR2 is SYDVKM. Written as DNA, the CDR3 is TGTGCCAGCAGTTCCCCGGGGACCCACACCGGGGAGCTGTTTTTT. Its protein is CASSSPGTHTGELFF.

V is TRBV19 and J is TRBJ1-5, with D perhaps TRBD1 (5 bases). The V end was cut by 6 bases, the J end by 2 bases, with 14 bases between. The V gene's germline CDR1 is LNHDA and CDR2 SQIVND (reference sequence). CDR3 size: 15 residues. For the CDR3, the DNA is TGTGCCAGTAGAAACACAGGTGGGGGCAATCAGCCCCAGCATTTT. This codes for CASRNTGGGNQPQHF.

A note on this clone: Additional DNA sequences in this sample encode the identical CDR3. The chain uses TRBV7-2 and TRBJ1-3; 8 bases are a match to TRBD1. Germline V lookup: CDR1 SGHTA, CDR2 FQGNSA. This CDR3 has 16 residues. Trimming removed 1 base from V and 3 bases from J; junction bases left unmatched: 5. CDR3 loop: CASSLDTGGSGNTIYF. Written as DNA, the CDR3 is TGTGCCAGCAGCTTAGACACAGGGGGTAGTGGAAACACCATATATTTT.

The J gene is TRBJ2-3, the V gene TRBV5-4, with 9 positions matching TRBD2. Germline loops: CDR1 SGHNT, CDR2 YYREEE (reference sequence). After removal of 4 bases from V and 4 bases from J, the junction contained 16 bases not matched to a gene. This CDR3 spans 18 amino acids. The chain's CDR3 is CASSLGGGAGWGSDTQYF. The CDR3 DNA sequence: TGTGCCAGCAGCCTTGGCGGGGGGGCCGGGTGGGGATCAGATACGCAGTATTTT.

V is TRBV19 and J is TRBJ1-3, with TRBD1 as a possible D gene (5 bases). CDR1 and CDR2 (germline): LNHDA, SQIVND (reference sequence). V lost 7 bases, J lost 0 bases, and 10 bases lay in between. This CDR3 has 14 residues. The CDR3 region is CASMGPFSGNTIYF. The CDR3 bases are TGTGCCAGTATGGGACCCTTCTCTGGAAACACCATATATTTT.

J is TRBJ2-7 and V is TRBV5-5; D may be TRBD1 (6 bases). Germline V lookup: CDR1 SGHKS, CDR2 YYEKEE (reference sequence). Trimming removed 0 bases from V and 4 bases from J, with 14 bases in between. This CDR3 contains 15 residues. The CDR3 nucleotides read TGTGCCAGCAGCTTGGGAACAGGGTATGGGTACGAGCAGTACTTC. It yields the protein CASSLGTGYGYEQYF. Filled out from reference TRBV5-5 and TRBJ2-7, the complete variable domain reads DAGVTQSPTHLIKTRGQQVTLRCSPISGHKSVSWYQQVLGQGPQFIFQYYEKEERGRGNFPDRFSARQFPNYSSELNVNALLLGDSALYLCASSLGTGYGYEQYFGPGTRLTVT.

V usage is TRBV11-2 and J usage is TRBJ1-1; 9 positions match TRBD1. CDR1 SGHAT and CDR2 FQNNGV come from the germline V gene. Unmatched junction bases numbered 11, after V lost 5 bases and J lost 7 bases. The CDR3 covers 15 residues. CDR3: CASSTTLGTGHEAFF. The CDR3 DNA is TGTGCCAGCAGCACGACCCTCGGGACAGGGCATGAAGCTTTCTTT.

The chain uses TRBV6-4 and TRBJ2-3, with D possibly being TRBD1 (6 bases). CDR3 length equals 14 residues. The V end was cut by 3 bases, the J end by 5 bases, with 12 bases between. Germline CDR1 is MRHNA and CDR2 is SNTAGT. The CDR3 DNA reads TGTGCCAGCAGTGAACTACAGGGAAAAGATACGCAGTATTTT. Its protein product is CASSELQGKDTQYF.

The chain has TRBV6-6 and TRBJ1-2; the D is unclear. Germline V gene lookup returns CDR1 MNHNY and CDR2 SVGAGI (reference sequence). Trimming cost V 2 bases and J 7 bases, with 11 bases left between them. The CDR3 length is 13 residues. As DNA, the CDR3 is TGTGCCAGCAGTTACGGCCTGACCCCTGGCTACACCTTC. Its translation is CASSYGLTPGYTF.

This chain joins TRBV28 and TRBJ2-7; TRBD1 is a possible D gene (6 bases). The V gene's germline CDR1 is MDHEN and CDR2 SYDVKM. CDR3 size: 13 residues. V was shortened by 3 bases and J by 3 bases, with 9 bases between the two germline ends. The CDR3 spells CASSFPGVYEQYF. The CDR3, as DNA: TGTGCCAGCAGTTTTCCAGGGGTCTACGAGCAGTACTTC.

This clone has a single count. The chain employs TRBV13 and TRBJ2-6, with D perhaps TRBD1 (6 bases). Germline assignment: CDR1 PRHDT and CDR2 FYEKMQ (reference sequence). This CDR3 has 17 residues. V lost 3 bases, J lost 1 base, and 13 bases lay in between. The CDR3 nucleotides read TGTGCCAGCAGCTTCCGACAGGTACCATCTGGGGCCAACGTCCTGACTTTC. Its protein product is CASSFRQVPSGANVLTF.

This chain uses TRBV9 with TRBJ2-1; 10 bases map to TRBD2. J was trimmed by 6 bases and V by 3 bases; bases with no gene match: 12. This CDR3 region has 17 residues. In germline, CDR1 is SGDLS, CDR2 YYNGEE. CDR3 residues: CASSAQGLAWATNEQFF. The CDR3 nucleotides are TGTGCCAGCAGCGCACAGGGACTAGCGTGGGCCACCAATGAGCAGTTCTTC.

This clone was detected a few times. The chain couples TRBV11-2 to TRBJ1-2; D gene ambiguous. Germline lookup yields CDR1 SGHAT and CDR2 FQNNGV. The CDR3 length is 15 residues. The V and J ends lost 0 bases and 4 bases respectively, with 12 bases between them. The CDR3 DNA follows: TGTGCCAGCAGCTTAGAGGGAGGGTGGGGCTATGGCTACACCTTC. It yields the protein CASSLEGGWGYGYTF.